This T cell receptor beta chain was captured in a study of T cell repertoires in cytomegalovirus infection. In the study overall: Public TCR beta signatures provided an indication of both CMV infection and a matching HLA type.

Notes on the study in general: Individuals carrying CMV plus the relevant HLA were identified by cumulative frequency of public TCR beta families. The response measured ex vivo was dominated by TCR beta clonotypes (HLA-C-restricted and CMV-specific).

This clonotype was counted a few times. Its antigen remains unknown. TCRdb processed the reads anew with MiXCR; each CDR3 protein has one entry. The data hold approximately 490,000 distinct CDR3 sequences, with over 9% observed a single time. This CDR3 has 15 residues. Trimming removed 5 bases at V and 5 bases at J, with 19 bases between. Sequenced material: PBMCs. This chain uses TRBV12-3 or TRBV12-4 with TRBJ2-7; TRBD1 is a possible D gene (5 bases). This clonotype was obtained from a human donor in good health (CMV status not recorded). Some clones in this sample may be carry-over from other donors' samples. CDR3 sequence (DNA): TGTGCCAGCAGTCCCACCTATCTCTCCAGGGACGAGCAGTACTTC. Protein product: CASSPTYLSRDEQYF.